This is a list of T cell receptor beta chains from one sample in a study of blood T cells in healthy people across ages. Using its own MiXCR run on the 5' RACE reads, TCRdb lists one record per CDR3 protein. The sample includes 850,000 or so distinct CDR3 sequences, 25% to 30% seen only once; the top ten take 15% to 20%. Sequencing input: blood. Receptors were obtained from an elderly woman in good health. CDR3s include the opening cysteine and the closing phenylalanine or tryptophan. Each record gives: V gene, D gene, J gene, CDR3 protein. D genes are given only for firm matches.

V gene: TRBV13
D gene: TRBD2
J gene: TRBJ2-3
CDR3 protein: CASSLLFFGQYGTSGSTDTQYF

V gene: TRBV20-1
D gene: NA
J gene: TRBJ1-1
CDR3 protein: CSANVQVNTEAFF

V gene: TRBV2
D gene: TRBD1
J gene: TRBJ2-3
CDR3 protein: CACTPTGGTDTQYF

V gene: TRBV9
D gene: NA
J gene: TRBJ1-1
CDR3 protein: CASSSFLESLNTEAFF

V gene: TRBV7-2
D gene: TRBD1
J gene: TRBJ1-4
CDR3 protein: CASSLAGGSGGSGEKLFF

V gene: TRBV12-3/TRBV12-4
D gene: NA
J gene: TRBJ1-5
CDR3 protein: CASSIRSRPQHF

V gene: TRBV28
D gene: NA
J gene: TRBJ2-7
CDR3 protein: CASGPLGAAAYEQYF

V gene: TRBV7-2
D gene: TRBD2
J gene: TRBJ2-7
CDR3 protein: CASSLVAGGQYYEQYF

V gene: TRBV29-1
D gene: NA
J gene: TRBJ1-2
CDR3 protein: CSVGDLMVGSDGYTF

V gene: TRBV6-2/TRBV6-3
D gene: NA
J gene: TRBJ1-6
CDR3 protein: CASSPRKTSPLHF

V gene: TRBV3-1
D gene: NA
J gene: TRBJ1-5
CDR3 protein: CAGSQGADNQPQHF

V gene: TRBV5-1
D gene: TRBD2
J gene: TRBJ2-1
CDR3 protein: CASVPGTSGRQEQFF

V gene: TRBV6-2/TRBV6-3
D gene: NA
J gene: TRBJ2-5
CDR3 protein: CASSRAGLREQYF

V gene: TRBV12-3/TRBV12-4
D gene: TRBD1
J gene: TRBJ2-7
CDR3 protein: CASTPGQGNYEQYF

V gene: TRBV20-1
D gene: NA
J gene: TRBJ1-5
CDR3 protein: CSARDWASRNQPQHF

V gene: TRBV7-2
D gene: NA
J gene: TRBJ2-3
CDR3 protein: CAGSSAGTSTDTQYF

V gene: TRBV6-5
D gene: NA
J gene: TRBJ1-6
CDR3 protein: CASSYGARNYNSPLHF

V gene: TRBV4-3
D gene: NA
J gene: TRBJ2-1
CDR3 protein: CASSERLGGDEQFF

V gene: TRBV29-1
D gene: NA
J gene: TRBJ2-2
CDR3 protein: CSVRWTGELFF